Each of the 2 T cell receptor beta chains below was sequenced from the same sample in a study of Ad26.COV2.S vaccination and SARS-CoV-2 variants. Using immunoSEQ multiplex PCR, the repertoire was profiled, and TCRdb retains in-frame clones only, with some absent. Here the sample spans a few hundred thousand clones, 88% being singletons. Treatment given: about 20 received Ad26.COV2.S at low or high dose, single or two shots; five or six received placebo; per-sample allocation not given. All samples were drawn on day 63, counting from the first vaccine or placebo injection. Here the sequenced sample was peripheral blood, taken in a trial of Ad26.COV2.S vaccine versus placebo. The receptors were sampled from a person aged 18-65 years who received the Ad26.COV2.S COVID-19 vaccine or a placebo.

This clone was seen ten or more times. The rearrangement uses TRBV5-1 and TRBJ2-7; the D gene is possibly TRBD1 (6 bases). V lost 3 bases, J lost 5 bases, and 21 bases lay in between. The CDR3 has 16 residues. CDR1 is SGHRS, CDR2 YFSETQ, per germline. CDR3 in DNA: TGCGCCAGCAGCTGGCAGGACAGCAGAATATACCACGAGCAGTACTTC. It codes for CASSWQDSRIYHEQYF.

The chain links TRBV13 to TRBJ2-4; TRBD1 matches 10 bases. CDR3 size: 16 residues. The V gene's germline CDR1 is PRHDT and CDR2 FYEKMQ (reference sequence). J lost 1 base, V lost 4 bases, and 4 bases had no gene match. CDR3 sequence (DNA): TGTGCCAGCAGCTCCCCGGGACAGGGGGCCAAAAACATTCAGTACTTC. Amino acid sequence: CASSSPGQGAKNIQYF.